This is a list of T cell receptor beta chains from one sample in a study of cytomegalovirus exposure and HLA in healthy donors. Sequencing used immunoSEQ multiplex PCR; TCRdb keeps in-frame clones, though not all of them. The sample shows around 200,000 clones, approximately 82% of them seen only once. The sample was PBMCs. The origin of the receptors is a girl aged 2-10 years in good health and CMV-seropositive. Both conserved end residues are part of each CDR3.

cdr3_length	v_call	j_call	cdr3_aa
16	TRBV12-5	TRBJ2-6	CASGTGTSSGANVLTF
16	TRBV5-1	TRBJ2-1	CASSLGGPSSYNEQFF
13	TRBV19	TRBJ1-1	CASSRSGFPEAFF
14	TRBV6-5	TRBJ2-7	CASSYGAVEYEQYF
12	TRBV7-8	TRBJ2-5	CASSSGQETQYF
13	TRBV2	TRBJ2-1	CASSADRINEQFF
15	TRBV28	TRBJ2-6	CATHRGSSGANVLTF
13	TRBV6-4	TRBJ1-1	CASSPGWDTEAFF
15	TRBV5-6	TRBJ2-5	CASSWRTGRWETQYF
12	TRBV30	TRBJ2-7	CAWNQAGNEQYF
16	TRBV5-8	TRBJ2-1	CASNPGLAGAYNEQFF
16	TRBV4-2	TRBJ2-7	CASRWGGSGSLDEQYF
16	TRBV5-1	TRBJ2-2	CASSLVGSLNTGELFF
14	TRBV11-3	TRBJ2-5	CASSLDLGQETQYF
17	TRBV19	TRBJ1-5	CASSLVGGGYSNQPQHF
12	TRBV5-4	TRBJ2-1	CASSSLVNEQFF